This passage covers 8 T cell receptor beta chains from one sample sequenced in a study of T cell clonotyping in hematopoietic cell transplantation. Clones were read by immunoSEQ multiplex PCR, and TCRdb kept only the in-frame ones, dropping some. The table includes over 35,000 clones, approximately 89% detected once. Sequenced material: peripheral blood mononuclear cells. These receptor sequences come from a woman between 40 and 55 years old in good health. Some clones in this sample may be carry-over from other donors' samples.

The V and J genes are TRBV5-8 and TRBJ1-1, with 7 bases identical to TRBD1. V shed 6 bases, J shed 1 base, and the junction held 9 bases outside the gene matches. The CDR3 sequence is 15 residues long. Germline V gene lookup returns CDR1 SGHTS and CDR2 YDEGEE. The CDR3 sequence is CASTIQGGSNTEAFF. The CDR3 DNA sequence: TGTGCCAGCACCATCCAGGGGGGTTCGAACACTGAAGCTTTCTTT.

This chain joins TRBV27 and TRBJ2-7, with 9 bases fitting TRBD1. Per germline, CDR1 MNHEY and CDR2 SMNVEV (reference sequence). This CDR3 spans 14 amino acids. Germline trimming cut 3 bases from V and 6 bases from J; bases unmatched to any gene: 6. CDR3 DNA: TGTGCCAGCAGTTTCTCCGGGACAGGGTTCGAGCAGTACTTC. Translated: CASSFSGTGFEQYF.

This clone came up once. Different DNA sequences within this sample yield the same CDR3. The V call is TRBV28, the J call TRBJ1-2; 7 nucleotides align to TRBD1. CDR3 length: 12 amino acids. The junction had 5 bases not matched to a gene; V was cut back by 5 bases and J by 8 bases. Per the germline V gene, CDR1 is MDHEN and CDR2 is SYDVKM. CDR3 in DNA: TGTGCCAGCAGTAACAGGGGAGACGGCTACACCTTC. Its protein product is CASSNRGDGYTF.

This chain joins TRBV30 and TRBJ2-7; no definite D call. The CDR3 spans 14 residues. The ends were cut back, 2 bases at V and 4 bases at J, with 15 bases in the middle. Per germline, CDR1 GTSNPN and CDR2 SVGIG (reference sequence). CDR3 in amino acids: CAWSPQAAEYEQYF. The CDR3, as DNA: TGTGCCTGGAGTCCGCAGGCGGCGGAGTACGAGCAGTACTTC.

Comment on this clone: Germline and junction disagree at one end, which may indicate a read error. V and J are TRBV7-7 and TRBJ2-1, with TRBD1 as a possible D gene (5 bases). Germline assignment: CDR1 SSHAT and CDR2 FNYEAQ (reference sequence). The CDR3 has 14 amino acids. The CDR3, as DNA: TGTGCTAGCAGCCGCGAAGGGGCCTACAATGAGCAGTTCTTC. Translation: CASSREGAYNEQFF.

The chain couples TRBV5-4 to TRBJ2-5; D might be TRBD2 (5 bases). The germline V gene has CDR1 SGHNT and CDR2 YYREEE (reference sequence). V was trimmed by 1 base and J by 5 bases, leaving 18 bases between them. This CDR3 contains 16 residues. CDR3 bases: TGTGCCAGCAGCTTGTTAGCGCGGCTTAGCGATGAGACCCAGTACTTC. Residues: CASSLLARLSDETQYF.

The rearrangement links TRBV5-4 to TRBJ1-1, with TRBD1 as a possible D gene (5 bases). Trimming removed 5 bases from V and 0 bases from J, with 14 bases in between. The CDR3 contains 15 residues. Looked up from germline, CDR1 is SGHNT and CDR2 is YYREEE (reference sequence). CDR3 loop: CASRVGRGMNTEAFF. CDR3 DNA sequence: TGTGCCAGCAGAGTGGGGCGGGGGATGAACACTGAAGCTTTCTTT. Together with reference TRBV5-4 and TRBJ1-1, the CDR3 gives the full variable domain: ETGVTQSPTHLIKTRGQQVTLRCSSQSGHNTVSWYQQALGQGPQFIFQYYREEENGRGNFPPRFSGLQFPNYSSELNVNALELDDSALYLCASRVGRGMNTEAFFGQGTRLTVV.

The chain links TRBV19 to TRBJ1-2; D uncertain. Germline V gives CDR1 LNHDA, CDR2 SQIVND (reference sequence). V was trimmed by 7 bases and J by 7 bases, leaving 22 bases between them. This CDR3 has 15 amino acids. The CDR3 DNA reads as TGTGCCAGTACTCCGGACGGTTCCGCGGAGGGTGGCTACACCTTC. Translation: CASTPDGSAEGGYTF. Variable domain in full (rest from reference TRBV19 and TRBJ1-2): DGGITQSPKYLFRKEGQNVTLSCEQNLNHDAMYWYRQDPGQGLRLIYYSQIVNDFQKGDIAEGYSVSREKKESFPLTVTSAQKNPTAFYLCASTPDGSAEGGYTFGSGTRLTVV.